This T cell receptor (beta chain) was identified during a study of monozygotic twins with inflammatory bowel disease. Study results and limitations: The sharing of clonotypes with others was lower in IBD patients than in healthy twins, especially with disease activity.

Collection yielded approximately 2.7 ml of blood per donor. TCRdb derives one entry per CDR3 protein from the 5' RACE reads, leaving out DNA. This sample contains roughly 300,000 distinct CDR3 sequences. Germline CDR1 is SGHTA and CDR2 is FQGNSA. The CDR3 runs to 16 residues. Of note for this clonotype: The antigen remains unidentified.

Sample: blood. This chain uses TRBV7-2 with TRBJ1-6; TCRdb outputs TRBD1, but without DNA this stays unchecked. This clonotype was sampled from a human donor with ulcerative colitis or Crohn's disease, or a healthy co-twin of an affected twin (not recorded which). This chain's CDR3 is CASSEQGAGYNSPLHF.